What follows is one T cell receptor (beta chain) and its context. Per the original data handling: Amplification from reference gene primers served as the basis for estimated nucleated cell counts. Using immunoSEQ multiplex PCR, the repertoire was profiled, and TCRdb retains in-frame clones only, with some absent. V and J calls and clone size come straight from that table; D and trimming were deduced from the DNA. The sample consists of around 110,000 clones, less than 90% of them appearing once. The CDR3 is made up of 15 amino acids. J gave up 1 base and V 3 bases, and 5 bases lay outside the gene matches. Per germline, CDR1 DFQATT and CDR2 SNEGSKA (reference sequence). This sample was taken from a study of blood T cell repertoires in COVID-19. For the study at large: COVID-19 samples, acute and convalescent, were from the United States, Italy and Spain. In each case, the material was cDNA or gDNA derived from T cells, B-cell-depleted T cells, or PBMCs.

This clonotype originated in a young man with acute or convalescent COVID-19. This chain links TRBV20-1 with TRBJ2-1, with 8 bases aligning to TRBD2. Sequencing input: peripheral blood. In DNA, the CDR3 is TGCAGTGCTAGTCGGGGGGGAGAATCCTACAATGAGCAGTTCTTC. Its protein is CSASRGGESYNEQFF.